The 18 T cell receptor beta chains below were found in one sample sequenced in a study of glioma-infiltrating T cells after dendritic cell vaccination. The table came from immunoSEQ multiplex PCR; TCRdb's copy has only in-frame clones and leaves some out. The table lists roughly 82,000 clones, approximately 90% of them singletons. Here the sequenced sample was blood, taken before dendritic cell vaccination. Receptors were obtained from a human donor with glioblastoma.

The CDR3 is CASSDSTGMNTEAFF. CDR3 nucleotides: TGTGCCAGCTCCGACTCGACAGGGATGAACACTGAAGCTTTCTTT. The genes are TRBV6-1 and TRBJ1-1; 7 nucleotides line up with TRBD1. The V gene's germline CDR1 is MNHNS and CDR2 SASEGT. J gave up 0 bases and V 8 bases, and 9 bases lay outside the gene matches. This CDR3 is 15 amino acids long.

The chain carries TRBV11-3 and TRBJ1-5; 8 nucleotides align to TRBD1. Trimming at V came to 0 bases and at J to 1 base, leaving 11 bases not matched to a gene. The length of the CDR3 is 19 residues. Germline CDR1 reads SGHNT; CDR2 reads YENEEA. CDR3 residues: CASSLDDRTGSPSNQPQHF. The CDR3 DNA reads TGTGCCAGCAGCTTAGATGATAGGACAGGGTCGCCGAGCAATCAGCCCCAGCATTTT. Full variable domain (missing parts from reference TRBV11-3 and TRBJ1-5): EAGVVQSPRYKIIEKKQPVAFWCNPISGHNTLYWYLQNLGQGPELLIRYENEEAVDDSQLPKDRFSAERLKGVDSTLKIQPAELGDSAVYLCASSLDDRTGSPSNQPQHFGDGTRLSIL.

This clone was seen only once. The chain combines TRBV11-2 with TRBJ1-1; 9 nucleotides match TRBD1. From germline, CDR1 is SGHAT and CDR2 FQNNGV. The CDR3 extends over 14 amino acids. V gave up 3 bases and J gave up 4 bases; unmatched junction bases: 3. CDR3 nucleotide sequence: TGTGCCAGCAGCTTGGGACAGGGAACCACTGAAGCTTTCTTT. This encodes CASSLGQGTTEAFF.

The V call is TRBV25-1, the J call TRBJ2-4; weak D call: TRBD1 (6 bases). Per the germline V gene, CDR1 is MGHDK and CDR2 is SYGVNS. Trimming pared 7 bases from V and 4 bases from J, leaving 17 bases between. The length of the CDR3 is 15 residues. The chain's CDR3 is CASIDGGGKKNIQYF. CDR3 DNA: TGTGCCAGCATTGATGGGGGCGGAAAAAAAAACATTCAGTACTTC.

The V gene is TRBV5-1, the J gene TRBJ1-1; TRBD1 matches 8 bases. CDR1 and CDR2 from the germline V gene are SGHRS and YFSETQ. The CDR3 has 15 residues. After removal of 0 bases from V and 4 bases from J, the junction contained 5 bases not matched to a gene. CDR3 protein: CASSLEGRGLTEAFF. CDR3 DNA: TGCGCCAGCAGCTTGGAGGGCAGGGGGCTCACTGAAGCTTTCTTT.

The CDR3 region has the DNA TGCGCCAGCAGCTTGGTCGCCAGCGGTTCCGGGGAGCTGTTTTTT. This codes for CASSLVASGSGELFF. The gene calls are TRBV5-1 and TRBJ2-2; possible D gene TRBD2, 5 bases. Germline CDR1 is SGHRS and CDR2 is YFSETQ. Trimming cost V 0 bases and J 6 bases, with 12 bases left between them. The CDR3 has 15 residues.

The J gene is TRBJ2-1, the V gene TRBV13; D is unclear. The CDR3 contains 14 residues. Looked up from germline, CDR1 is PRHDT and CDR2 is FYEKMQ (reference sequence). V was pared by 4 bases and J by 3 bases, with 10 bases between. CDR3 sequence: CASSSRLGYNEQFF. As DNA, the CDR3 is TGTGCCAGCAGCTCCAGACTGGGCTACAATGAGCAGTTCTTC.

This clone was seen only once. This chain joins TRBV7-2 and TRBJ2-1; TRBD1 matches at 7 bases. This CDR3 spans 15 amino acids. Trimming at V came to 4 bases and at J to 2 bases, leaving 5 bases not matched to a gene. CDR1 is SGHTA, CDR2 FQGNSA, per germline. CDR3 sequence reads: CASSSGQAPYNEQFF. CDR3 nucleotide sequence: TGTGCCAGCAGCTCCGGACAGGCACCCTACAATGAGCAGTTCTTC.

This clone was seen more than once but under ten times. Other DNA variants within this sample encode the same CDR3. The genes are TRBV2 and TRBJ1-6, with D hard to call. This CDR3 spans 11 amino acids. Germline CDR1 SNHLY, CDR2 FYNNEI. V was clipped by 6 bases and J by 10 bases, with 7 bases between them. The CDR3 is CASSENSPLHF. CDR3 nucleotides: TGTGCCAGCAGCGAGAACTCACCCCTCCACTTT.

This chain joins TRBV13 and TRBJ2-7; TRBD1 aligns across 10 bases. J gave up 5 bases and V 5 bases, and 9 bases lay outside the gene matches. Germline loops: CDR1 PRHDT, CDR2 FYEKMQ (reference sequence). This CDR3 is 15 amino acids long. CDR3 DNA: TGTGCCAGCAGCCCTCAGGGACAGGGGAACCACGAGCAGTACTTC. This translates into CASSPQGQGNHEQYF.

The chain employs TRBV5-4 and TRBJ1-2; 7 bases agree with TRBD1. Germline lookup yields CDR1 SGHNT and CDR2 YYREEE (reference sequence). This CDR3 contains 16 residues. The junction had 17 bases not matched to a gene; V was cut back by 4 bases and J by 8 bases. The CDR3 protein is CASSLPGDRGRVGYTF. The CDR3 nucleotides are TGTGCCAGCAGCCTGCCTGGGGACAGAGGGAGAGTCGGCTACACCTTC. The full variable domain, completed using reference TRBV5-4 and TRBJ1-2, is ETGVTQSPTHLIKTRGQQVTLRCSSQSGHNTVSWYQQALGQGPQFIFQYYREEENGRGNFPPRFSGLQFPNYSSELNVNALELDDSALYLCASSLPGDRGRVGYTFGSGTRLTVV.

The chain combines TRBV7-2 with TRBJ2-3; weak D call: TRBD2 (5 bases). Germline loops: CDR1 SGHTA, CDR2 FQGNSA. CDR3 length equals 15 residues. Trimming took 1 base from V and 4 from J, leaving 12 bases between them. The chain's CDR3 is CASSLVLASADTQYF. CDR3 bases: TGTGCCAGCAGCTTAGTATTAGCGTCCGCAGATACGCAGTATTTT.

The table lists this clone with a count of one. The V gene is TRBV7-9, the J gene TRBJ2-5; D might be TRBD2 (6 bases). The CDR3 runs to 16 residues. Germline V gene lookup returns CDR1 SEHNR and CDR2 FQNEAQ (reference sequence). V was cut by 0 bases and J by 1 base, with 12 bases left in between. CDR3 DNA sequence: TGTGCCAGCAGCTTAGCCCTTAGCGGCTTCCAAGAGACCCAGTACTTC. This sequence encodes CASSLALSGFQETQYF.

The V and J genes are TRBV4-2 and TRBJ2-1, with unresolved D. V lost 0 bases to trimming and J lost 0 bases, with 6 bases between them. The CDR3 sequence is 15 residues long. Germline loops: CDR1 LGHNA, CDR2 YNFKEQ. CDR3 sequence (DNA): TGTGCCAGCAGCCAAGAGCGGTTCTCCTACAATGAGCAGTTCTTC. It translates to CASSQERFSYNEQFF.

This chain connects TRBV5-1 to TRBJ1-2; TRBD1 aligns across 8 bases. Trimming at V came to 4 bases and at J to 5 bases, leaving 7 bases not matched to a gene. The length of the CDR3 is 14 residues. Germline V lookup: CDR1 SGHRS, CDR2 YFSETQ. The CDR3 DNA sequence: TGCGCCAGCAGCCTTGACAGGGGAGGGTATGGCTACACCTTC. As protein: CASSLDRGGYGYTF.

The chain employs TRBV2 and TRBJ1-1, with a possible D match to TRBD1 (6 bases). The CDR3 consists of 14 residues. Per the germline V gene, CDR1 is SNHLY and CDR2 is FYNNEI. V was pared by 5 bases and J by 1 base, with 11 bases between. Written as DNA, the CDR3 is TGTGCCAGCAGTCTGACAGGACCGAACACTGAAGCTTTCTTT. Its protein is CASSLTGPNTEAFF.

The chain couples TRBV6-1 to TRBJ2-1; D gene ambiguous. Per germline, CDR1 MNHNS and CDR2 SASEGT. The ends were cut back, 11 bases at V and 5 bases at J, with 19 bases in the middle. The CDR3 extends over 14 amino acids. The CDR3 nucleotides read TGTGCCGCAAGCTTAGGAGAGGAGCACAATGAGCAGTTCTTC. It specifies CAASLGEEHNEQFF.

The rearrangement joins TRBV19 to TRBJ1-3; D might be TRBD1 (5 bases). The V gene lost 5 bases and the J gene lost 4 bases, with 12 bases spanning the gap. The CDR3 loop spans 14 amino acids. Germline CDR1 is LNHDA and CDR2 is SQIVND (reference sequence). The CDR3 here is CASSPTQGGNTIYF. As DNA, the CDR3 is TGTGCCAGTAGTCCAACCCAGGGAGGAAACACCATATATTTT.